What follows describes a single TCR beta chain. The target antigen is unknown. TCRalpha and TCRbeta libraries used 5'RACE with constant-segment primers and UMIs. TCRdb re-called the 5' RACE reads with MiXCR, one entry per CDR3 protein. The profile shows about 210,000 distinct CDR3 sequences, around 26% of them singletons. The data are from a study of T-cell memory formation after mild COVID-19. Study-wide context: Largely, the TCR clusters proved donor specific.

The CDR3 covers 16 residues. The ends lost 3 bases at V and 7 bases at J; junction bases unmatched: 6. CDR1 and CDR2 from the germline V gene are SGHRS and YFSETQ. Study-wide results and caveats: Cross-reactive memory apparently joined, as some responding clones appeared in pre-infection memory. There was no confirmation that second-wave clones peaking on day 37 were SARS-CoV-2 specific.

This chain connects TRBV5-1 to TRBJ2-2; 13 nucleotides agree with TRBD2. Input material: PBMCs or a T cell subset sorted from them (not recorded which). This clonotype originated in an adult woman who had mild COVID-19 (a few samples of this study predate the infection). Cell type and time point are not known. CDR3 sequence (DNA): TGCGCCAGCAGCTCTGGACTAGCGGGAGATAACGGGGAGCTGTTTTTT. The encoded protein is CASSSGLAGDNGELFF. Combining the CDR3 with reference TRBV5-1 and TRBJ2-2 gives the whole variable domain KAGVTQTPRYLIKTRGQQVTLSCSPISGHRSVSWYQQTPGQGLQFLFEYFSETQRNKGNFPGRFSGRQFSNSRSEMNVSTLELGDSALYLCASSSGLAGDNGELFFGEGSRLTVL.